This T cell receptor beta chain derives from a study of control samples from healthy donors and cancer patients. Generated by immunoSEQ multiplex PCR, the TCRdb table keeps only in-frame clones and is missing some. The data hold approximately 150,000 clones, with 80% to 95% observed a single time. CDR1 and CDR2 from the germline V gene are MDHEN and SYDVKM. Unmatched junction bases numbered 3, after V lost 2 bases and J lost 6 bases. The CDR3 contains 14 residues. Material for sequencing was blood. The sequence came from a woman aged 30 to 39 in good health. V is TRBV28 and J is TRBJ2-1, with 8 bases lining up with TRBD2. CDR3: CASSLSGRRNEQFF. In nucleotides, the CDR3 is TGTGCCAGCAGTTTAAGCGGGAGACGCAATGAGCAGTTCTTC.